The 14 T cell receptor beta chains reported below all come from one sample, sequenced in a study of blood T cell repertoires in COVID-19. Libraries were prepared by immunoSEQ multiplex PCR; TCRdb keeps only in-frame clonotypes and omits some of them. This sample has approximately 300,000 clones, with roughly 87% found just once. The sample consisted of peripheral blood. These receptors all come from a woman in her fifties or sixties who had recovered from COVID-19.

The chain recombines TRBV27 with TRBJ2-5, with 15 bases matching TRBD2. The CDR3 covers 16 residues. With 6 bases clipped from V and 4 bases from J, the junction kept 6 bases outside the gene matches. Germline V gene lookup returns CDR1 MNHEY and CDR2 SMNVEV (reference sequence). The CDR3 is CASRGLAGGRGETQYF. The CDR3 DNA follows: TGTGCCAGCAGAGGACTAGCGGGAGGGCGGGGAGAGACCCAGTACTTC.

The rearrangement links TRBV6-5 to TRBJ2-5; D remains unclear. CDR3 size: 13 residues. The germline V gene encodes CDR1 MNHEY and CDR2 SVGAGI. The V end was cut by 6 bases, the J end by 1 base, with 9 bases between. CDR3 amino acids: CASSPVIQETQYF. The CDR3 coding sequence is TGTGCCAGCAGCCCGGTCATCCAAGAGACCCAGTACTTC.

This clone showed up just once. The V gene is TRBV5-6, the J gene TRBJ1-1; D might be TRBD1 (6 bases). Germline assignment: CDR1 SGHDT and CDR2 YYEEEE. The V end lost 0 bases, the J end lost 8 bases, and 8 bases lay between the germline ends. This CDR3 has 12 amino acids. CDR3 sequence: CASSLATGEAFF. The CDR3 DNA is TGTGCCAGCAGCTTGGCCACAGGGGAAGCTTTCTTT. The variable domain in full, completed from reference TRBV5-6 and TRBJ1-1, reads DAGVTQSPTHLIKTRGQQVTLRCSPKSGHDTVSWYQQALGQGPQFIFQYYEEEERQRGNFPDRFSGHQFPNYSSELNVNALLLGDSALYLCASSLATGEAFFGQGTRLTVV.

The chain uses TRBV4-2 and TRBJ2-1; D is ambiguous. Trimming shortened V by 0 bases and J by 9 bases, and 9 bases separated the two germline ends. This CDR3 contains 13 residues. The germline CDR1 and CDR2 sequences are LGHNA and YNFKEQ. The CDR3 region is CASSQDQQTEQFF. CDR3 coding DNA: TGTGCCAGCAGCCAAGATCAACAAACTGAGCAGTTCTTC.

This clone has ten or more counts. The genes are TRBV11-2 and TRBJ1-1, with a tentative D call TRBD1 (6 bases). V shed 4 bases and J shed 5 bases, with 17 bases lying between them. The CDR3 runs 15 residues. Germline V gives CDR1 SGHAT, CDR2 FQNNGV. For the CDR3, the DNA is TGTGCCAGCAGCTCTGATTCCGGGACAAAGACTGAAGCTTTCTTT. The encoded protein is CASSSDSGTKTEAFF.

As regards this clone: One end of the junction does not line up with germline, which may come from a read error. V and J are TRBV28 and TRBJ2-2; 12 bases agree with TRBD2. CDR1 MDHEN and CDR2 SYDVKM come from the germline V gene. The CDR3 has 15 residues. CDR3 region: CAGRETSGSTGELFF. CDR3 coding DNA: TGTGCCGGCAGGGAGACTAGCGGGAGCACCGGGGAGCTGTTTTTT.

The rearrangement uses TRBV7-9 and TRBJ1-6; D is unresolved. Trimming took off 1 base at V and 6 bases at J, with 19 bases between the two ends. The CDR3 length is 18 residues. The germline gives CDR1 SEHNR, CDR2 FQNEAQ (reference sequence). The CDR3 spells CASSLGRREKEGNSPLHF. In DNA form, the CDR3 reads TGTGCCAGCAGCTTAGGACGGCGTGAAAAGGAGGGTAATTCACCCCTCCACTTT.

This chain links TRBV30 with TRBJ2-5; 7 bases match TRBD2. J gave up 5 bases and V 1 base, and 4 bases lay outside the gene matches. Germline CDR1 and CDR2: GTSNPN and SVGIG (reference sequence). The CDR3 spans 13 residues. The CDR3 DNA sequence: TGTGCCTGGAGTGCAAATAGCGGGGAGACCCAGTACTTC. Protein: CAWSANSGETQYF. Drawing the rest from reference TRBV30 and TRBJ2-5, the complete variable domain is SQTIHQWPATLVQPVGSPLSLECTVEGTSNPNLYWYRQAAGRGLQLLFYSVGIGQISSEVPQNLSASRPQDRQFILSSKKLLLSDSGFYLCAWSANSGETQYFGPGTRLLVL.

This clone was detected once. J is TRBJ1-2 and V is TRBV5-6, with D possibly being TRBD1 (5 bases). Germline V gene sequence: CDR1 SGHDT, CDR2 YYEEEE. The CDR3 extends over 11 amino acids. V was cut by 1 base and J by 10 bases, with 8 bases left in between. DNA for the CDR3: TGTGCCAGCAGCTTGTGGGGGGACTACACCTTC. Amino acid sequence: CASSLWGDYTF.

The V and J genes are TRBV5-4 and TRBJ1-1, with 7 bases fitting TRBD1. The J segment lost 1 base and the V segment lost 0 bases, leaving 3 bases of the junction unmatched. Germline V gene data show CDR1 as SGHNT and CDR2 as YYREEE (reference sequence). This CDR3 is 15 amino acids long. The CDR3 DNA reads as TGTGCCAGCAGCTTGGAAGGGACAGAGAACACTGAAGCTTTCTTT. Protein sequence: CASSLEGTENTEAFF. The full variable domain, its missing parts supplied by reference TRBV5-4 and TRBJ1-1, is ETGVTQSPTHLIKTRGQQVTLRCSSQSGHNTVSWYQQALGQGPQFIFQYYREEENGRGNFPPRFSGLQFPNYSSELNVNALELDDSALYLCASSLEGTENTEAFFGQGTRLTVV.

A single count supports this clone. The rearrangement joins TRBV6-2 or TRBV6-3 to TRBJ2-5; maybe TRBD2 (6 bases). Trimming cost V 2 bases and J 0 bases, with 22 bases left between them. Germline V gives CDR1 MNHEY, CDR2 SVGEGT. The length of the CDR3 is 19 residues. The CDR3, as DNA: TGTGCCAGCAGTTACCTGCCGGGACTTCGTATTACCGACCAAGAGACCCAGTACTTC. Translation gives CASSYLPGLRITDQETQYF.

Notes on this clone: Distinct nucleotide sequences in the sample also encode this CDR3. The chain carries TRBV27 and TRBJ1-1, with a weak D call TRBD1 (5 bases). CDR1 MNHEY and CDR2 SMNVEV come from the germline V gene (reference sequence). Trimming took off 0 bases at V and 5 bases at J, with 7 bases between the two ends. This CDR3 has 13 amino acids. The CDR3 sequence is CASSLSQGTEAFF. The CDR3 DNA reads TGTGCCAGCAGTTTATCGCAGGGAACTGAAGCTTTCTTT.

The chain carries TRBV4-2 and TRBJ1-4; 7 bases align to TRBD1. V gave up 1 base and J gave up 7 bases; unmatched junction bases: 9. Looked up from germline, CDR1 is LGHNA and CDR2 is YNFKEQ. This CDR3 has 16 amino acids. Here the CDR3 reads CASSQARGQIAEKLFF. In nucleotides, the CDR3 is TGTGCCAGCAGCCAAGCCCGGGGACAGATCGCTGAAAAACTGTTTTTT.

The chain couples TRBV28 to TRBJ2-1, with 7 nucleotides matching TRBD2. Germline CDR1 and CDR2: MDHEN and SYDVKM. The CDR3 totals 15 residues. J lost 4 bases, V lost 5 bases, and 8 bases had no gene match. The CDR3 reads CASSDTSVAYNEQFF. The CDR3 DNA is TGTGCCAGCAGTGATACTAGCGTTGCTTACAATGAGCAGTTCTTC.